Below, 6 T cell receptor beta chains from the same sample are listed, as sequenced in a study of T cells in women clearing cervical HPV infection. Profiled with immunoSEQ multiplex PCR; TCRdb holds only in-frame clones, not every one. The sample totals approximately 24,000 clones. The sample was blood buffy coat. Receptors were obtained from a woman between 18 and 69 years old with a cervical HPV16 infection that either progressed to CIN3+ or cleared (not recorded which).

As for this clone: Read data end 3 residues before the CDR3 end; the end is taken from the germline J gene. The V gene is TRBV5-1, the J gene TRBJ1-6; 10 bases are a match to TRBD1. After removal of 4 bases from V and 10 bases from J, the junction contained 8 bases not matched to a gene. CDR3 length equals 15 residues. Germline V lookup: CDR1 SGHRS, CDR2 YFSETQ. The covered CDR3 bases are TGCGCCAGCAGCGTCACCGGGACAGGGGAATCACCC. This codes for CASSVTGTGESP. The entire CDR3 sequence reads CASSVTGTGESPLHF.

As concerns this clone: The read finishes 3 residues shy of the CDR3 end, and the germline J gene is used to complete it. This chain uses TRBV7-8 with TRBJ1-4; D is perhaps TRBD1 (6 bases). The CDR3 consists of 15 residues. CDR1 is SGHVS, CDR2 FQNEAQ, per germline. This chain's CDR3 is CASSAETGTGSPLFF. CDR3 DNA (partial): TGTGCCAGCAGCGCCGAGACAGGCACGGGATCACCA.

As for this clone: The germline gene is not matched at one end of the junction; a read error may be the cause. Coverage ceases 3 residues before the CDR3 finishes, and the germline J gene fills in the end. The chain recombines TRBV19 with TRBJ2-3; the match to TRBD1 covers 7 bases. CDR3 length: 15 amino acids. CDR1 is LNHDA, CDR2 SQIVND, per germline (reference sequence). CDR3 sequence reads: CASSPRQGIPETQYF. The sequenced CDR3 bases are TGTGCCAGTAGTCCCCGACAGGGAATTCCAGAGACG.

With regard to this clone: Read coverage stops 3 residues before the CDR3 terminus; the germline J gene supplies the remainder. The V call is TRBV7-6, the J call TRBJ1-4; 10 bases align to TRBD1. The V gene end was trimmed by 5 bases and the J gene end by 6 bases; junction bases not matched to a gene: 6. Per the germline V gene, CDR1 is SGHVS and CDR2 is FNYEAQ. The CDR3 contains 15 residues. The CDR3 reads CASSLGQGVHEKLFF. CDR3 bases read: TGTGCCAGCAGCCTTGGACAGGGGGTCCATGAAAAA.

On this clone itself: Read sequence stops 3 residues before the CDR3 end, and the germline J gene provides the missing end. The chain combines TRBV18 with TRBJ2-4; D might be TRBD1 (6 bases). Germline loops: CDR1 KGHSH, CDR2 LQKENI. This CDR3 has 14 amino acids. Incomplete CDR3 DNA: TGTGCCAGCTCCCCTACTGACAGGTTCTATGGT. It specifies CASSPTDRFYG. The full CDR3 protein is CASSPTDRFYGQYF.

The sequenced CDR3 bases are TGTGCCAGCAGTGGCCCGGGACTGACAGATACG. Translation: CASSGPGLTDT. The full CDR3 protein reads CASSGPGLTDTQYF. The V call is TRBV2, the J call TRBJ2-3; possible D gene TRBD2, 6 bases. The read is 3 residues too short to cover the CDR3 end, so that end is filled in from the germline J gene. Per the germline V gene, CDR1 is SNHLY and CDR2 is FYNNEI. Trimming shortened V by 4 bases and J by 3 bases, and 11 bases separated the two germline ends. The CDR3 spans 14 residues.